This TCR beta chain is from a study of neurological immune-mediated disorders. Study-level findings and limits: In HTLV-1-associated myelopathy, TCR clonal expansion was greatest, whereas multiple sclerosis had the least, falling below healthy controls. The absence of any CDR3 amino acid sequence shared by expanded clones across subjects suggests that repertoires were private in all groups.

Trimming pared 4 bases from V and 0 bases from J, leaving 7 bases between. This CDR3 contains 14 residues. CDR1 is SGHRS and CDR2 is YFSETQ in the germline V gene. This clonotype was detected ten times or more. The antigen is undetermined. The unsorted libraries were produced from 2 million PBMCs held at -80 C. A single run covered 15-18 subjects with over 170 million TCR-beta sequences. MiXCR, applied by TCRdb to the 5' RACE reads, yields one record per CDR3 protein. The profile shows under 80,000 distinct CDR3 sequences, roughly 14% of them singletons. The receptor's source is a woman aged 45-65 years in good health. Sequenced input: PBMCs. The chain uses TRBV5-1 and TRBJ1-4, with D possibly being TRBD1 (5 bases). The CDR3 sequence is CASSRDPTNEKLFF. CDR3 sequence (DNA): TGCGCCAGCAGCAGGGACCCAACTAATGAAAAACTGTTTTTT. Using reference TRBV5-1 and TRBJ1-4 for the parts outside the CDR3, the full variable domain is KAGVTQTPRYLIKTRGQQVTLSCSPISGHRSVSWYQQTPGQGLQFLFEYFSETQRNKGNFPGRFSGRQFSNSRSEMNVSTLELGDSALYLCASSRDPTNEKLFFGSGTQLSVL.